This T cell receptor (beta chain) stems from a study of CXCR3-negative and CXCR3-positive naive CD8 T cells. The TRB libraries of cDNA were built by UMI-labeled 5' RACE. From its re-call of the 5' RACE reads, TCRdb lists each CDR3 protein once, without DNA. The sample table includes 150,000 or so distinct CDR3 sequences. CD45RO-CCR7+CD27+CD95- marked naive CD8+ T cells. Germline CDR1 reads MDHEN; CDR2 reads SYDVKM. The CDR3 has 14 amino acids. To note about this clonotype: Its antigen is not known.

General study findings and limits: Naive CXCR3-positive cells had TRB CDR3s more hydrophobic than those of CXCR3-negative naive cells.

The chain joins TRBV28 to TRBJ2-7; TCRdb's D call, TRBD2, is unchecked because there is no DNA. The TCR sequence derives from a human donor in good health. Some clones in this sample may be carry-over from other donors' samples. Sequenced: naive CXCR3+ CD8+ T cells from blood. Subset: CD45RO-CCR7+CD27+CD95- naive CD8+ T cells expressing CXCR3 (TNR3+). The CDR3 sequence: CASSYASGSNEQYF. Variable domain in full (rest from reference TRBV28 and TRBJ2-7): DVKVTQSSRYLVKRTGEKVFLECVQDMDHENMFWYRQDPGLGLRLIYFSYDVKMKEKGDIPEGYSVSREKKERFSLILESASTNQTSMYLCASSYASGSNEQYFGPGTRLTVT.